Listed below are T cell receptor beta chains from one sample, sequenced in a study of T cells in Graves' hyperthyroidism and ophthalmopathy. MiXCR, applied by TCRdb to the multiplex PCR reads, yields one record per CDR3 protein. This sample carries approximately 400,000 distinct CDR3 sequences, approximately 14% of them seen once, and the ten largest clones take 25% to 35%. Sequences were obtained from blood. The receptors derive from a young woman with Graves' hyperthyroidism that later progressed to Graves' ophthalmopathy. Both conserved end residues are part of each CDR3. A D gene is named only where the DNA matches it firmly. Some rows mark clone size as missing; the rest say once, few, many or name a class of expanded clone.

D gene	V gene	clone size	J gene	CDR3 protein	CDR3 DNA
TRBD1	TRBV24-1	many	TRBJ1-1	CATSARQGITEAFF	TGTGCCACCAGTGCCAGACAGGGCATCACTGAAGCTTTCTTT
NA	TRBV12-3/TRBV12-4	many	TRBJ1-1	CASSLAGGATEAFF	TGTGCCAGCAGTTTAGCGGGGGGCGCGACTGAAGCTTTCTTT
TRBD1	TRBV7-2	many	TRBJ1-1	CASSGQQGARTEAFF	TGTGCCAGCAGCGGACAACAGGGGGCGCGTACTGAAGCTTTCTTT
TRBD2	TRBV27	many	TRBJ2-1	CATSESGGPHEQFF	TGTGCCACCAGTGAAAGCGGGGGCCCCCATGAGCAGTTCTTC
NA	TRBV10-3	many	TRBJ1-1	CAISGYDREGPVLNTEAFF	TGTGCCATCAGTGGGTACGATAGGGAGGGCCCCGTCCTGAACACTGAAGCTTTCTTT
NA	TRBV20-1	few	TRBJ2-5	CSAIAEAGSYF	TGCAGTGCTATTGCCGAGGCAGGGTCGTACTTC
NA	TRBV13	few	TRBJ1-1	CASSSIGDTPGTEAFF	TGTGCCAGCAGCTCTATAGGGGACACCCCCGGCACTGAAGCTTTCTTT
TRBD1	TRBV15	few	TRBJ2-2	CATSRGVGRGRAGELFF	TGTGCCACCAGCAGAGGAGTTGGCAGGGGGCGGGCCGGGGAGCTGTTTTTT
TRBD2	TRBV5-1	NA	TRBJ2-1	CASSLDPGGSYNEQFF	TGCGCCAGCAGCTTGGATCCGGGGGGGTCCTACAATGAGCAGTTCTTC
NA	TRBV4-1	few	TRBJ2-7	CASSQEDRGFHEQYF	TGCGCCAGCAGCCAAGAGGACAGAGGATTCCACGAGCAGTACTTC
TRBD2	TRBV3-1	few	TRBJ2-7	CASSQWAGGPDEQYF	TGTGCCAGCAGCCAATGGGCGGGAGGGCCGGATGAGCAGTACTTC
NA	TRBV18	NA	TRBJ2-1	CASSPYSVYNEQFF	TGTGCCAGCTCACCATACTCGGTATACAATGAGCAGTTCTTC